These T cell receptor beta chains were read from a single sample in a study of blood T cells in healthy people across ages. TCRdb re-called the 5' RACE reads through MiXCR, storing one row per CDR3 protein. Here the sample spans 910,000 or so distinct CDR3 sequences, roughly 51% being singletons. Specimen: blood. Receptor source: a woman aged 55-70 years in good health. The CDR3 runs from the conserved cysteine through the conserved F or W. A D gene is named only where the DNA matches it firmly. Clone size is shown for a subset of rows, as once, few, many or a class of expanded clone.

clone_size j_call cdr3_length d_call v_call cdr3_aa cdr3_nt
. TRBJ1-5 15 TRBD1 TRBV12-3/TRBV12-4 CASSDRDYSNQPQHF TGTGCCAGCAGCGACAGGGACTATAGCAATCAGCCCCAGCATTTT
. TRBJ1-1 12 . TRBV20-1 CSASWREVEAFF TGCAGTGCTAGTTGGCGGGAAGTTGAAGCTTTCTTT
. TRBJ2-1 14 TRBD2 TRBV7-3 CASSLAGVGDEQFF TGTGCCAGCAGCTTAGCGGGAGTAGGGGATGAGCAGTTCTTC
. TRBJ2-5 15 TRBD2 TRBV12-3/TRBV12-4 CASKVSGTAQETQYF TGTGCCAGCAAAGTTAGCGGGACCGCCCAAGAGACCCAGTACTTC
. TRBJ2-1 16 . TRBV7-8 CASSLRVGDSYNEQFF TGTGCCAGCAGCTTACGAGTAGGGGACTCCTACAATGAGCAGTTCTTC
few TRBJ2-7 15 . TRBV11-2 CASSRDSEIAYEQYF TGTGCCAGCAGCCGAGACAGTGAGATTGCCTACGAGCAGTACTTC
few TRBJ1-2 13 . TRBV29-1 CSVVVSDNYGYTF TGCAGCGTTGTGGTCTCGGATAACTATGGCTACACCTTC
. TRBJ2-7 15 . TRBV13 CASSSPLGGSYEQYF TGTGCCAGCAGCTCGCCACTGGGAGGTTCCTACGAGCAGTACTTC
once TRBJ2-5 15 . TRBV12-3/TRBV12-4 CASTLGTRAQETQYF TGTGCCAGCACCTTAGGGACTCGAGCCCAAGAGACCCAGTACTTC
. TRBJ2-5 14 . TRBV18 CASSPIGRMETQYF TGTGCCAGCTCACCAATCGGGAGAATGGAGACCCAGTACTTC
. TRBJ1-2 13 . TRBV6-1 CAGRPGSSYGYTF TGTGCCGGTCGACCAGGTAGTAGCTATGGCTACACCTTC
. TRBJ2-7 13 . TRBV10-3 CAISDQGSREQYF TGTGCCATCAGTGACCAGGGTTCGCGGGAGCAGTACTTC
. TRBJ1-5 13 . TRBV19 CASRDRANQPQHF TGTGCCAGTAGAGACAGAGCTAATCAGCCCCAGCATTTT
. TRBJ2-4 14 TRBD1 TRBV4-2 CASSQGTGKNIQYF TGTGCCAGCAGCCAAGGGACAGGGAAAAACATTCAGTACTTC
few TRBJ2-1 15 . TRBV7-9 CASSSTGTNYNEQFF TGTGCCAGCAGCTCGACCGGGACAAACTACAATGAGCAGTTCTTC
few TRBJ2-6 18 . TRBV15 CATSNRRDGSSGANVLTF TGTGCCACCAGCAATCGCCGGGACGGGAGCTCTGGGGCCAACGTCCTGACTTTC
. TRBJ2-1 15 TRBD2 TRBV6-2/TRBV6-3 CASSPRTSGRREQFF TGTGCCAGCAGCCCCCGGACTAGCGGGAGACGCGAGCAGTTCTTC
many TRBJ2-7 13 . TRBV25-1 CASSRGAFYEQYF TGTGCCAGCAGTCGGGGGGCTTTCTACGAGCAGTACTTC
. TRBJ2-2 12 . TRBV30 CAWSPNTGELFF TGTGCCTGGAGTCCGAACACCGGGGAGCTGTTTTTT